Below, 29 T cell receptor beta chains from the same sample are listed, as sequenced in a study of cytomegalovirus exposure and HLA in healthy donors. The PCR had 60 Vbeta and 13 Jbeta primers. The assay was immunoSEQ multiplex PCR, and TCRdb's table has in-frame clones only and misses some. The table shows about 180,000 clones, with about 85% occurring only once. The sequencing sample was made of PBMCs. These receptors originate from a girl between 5 and 17 years old in good health and CMV-seropositive.

The gene calls are TRBV4-1 and TRBJ2-2, with D possibly matching TRBD2 (6 bases). CDR1 is MGHRA and CDR2 is YSYEKL in the germline V gene. CDR3 length equals 16 residues. Trimming took off 1 base at V and 4 bases at J, with 13 bases between the two ends. This CDR3 reads CASSQVLGGLTGELFF. The CDR3 DNA reads as TGCGCCAGCAGCCAAGTCTTGGGAGGACTCACCGGGGAGCTGTTTTTT.

The rearrangement uses TRBV5-5 and TRBJ2-7, with D possibly TRBD1 on 6 matching bases. From germline, CDR1 is SGHKS and CDR2 YYEKEE (reference sequence). Trimming stripped 0 bases from V and 2 bases from J, with 15 bases between. This CDR3 is 16 amino acids long. In nucleotides, the CDR3 is TGTGCCAGCAGCTTGGCGGTGACAGGTCGTGCCTACGAGCAGTACTTC. It encodes CASSLAVTGRAYEQYF.

The chain employs TRBV4-2 and TRBJ2-1; the match to TRBD1 covers 9 bases. Per the germline V gene, CDR1 is LGHNA and CDR2 is YNFKEQ. The V segment lost 3 bases and the J segment 7 bases; nucleotides outside the gene matches: 4. The CDR3 sequence is 14 residues long. The CDR3 DNA reads TGTGCCAGCAGCCACGGACAGGGGTGGAATGAGCAGTTCTTC. It codes for CASSHGQGWNEQFF.

The chain carries TRBV4-2 and TRBJ2-1; 7 bases match TRBD2. Germline-derived CDR1 and CDR2 are LGHNA and YNFKEQ. The CDR3 runs to 15 residues. Trimming removed 4 bases from V and 6 bases from J; junction bases left unmatched: 9. CDR3 sequence (DNA): TGTGCCAGCAGCCCTAGCGGCGAAAAGAGCAATGAGCAGTTCTTC. It translates to CASSPSGEKSNEQFF.

The chain combines TRBV6-6 with TRBJ2-2; 9 nucleotides line up with TRBD2. The germline V gene encodes CDR1 MNHNY and CDR2 SVGAGI (reference sequence). V trimming: 5 bases; J trimming: 4 bases; junction bases outside the gene matches: 8. CDR3 length equals 16 residues. The CDR3 bases are TGTGCCAGCAGTCCGTCCCTTAGCGGGAGCACCGGGGAGCTGTTTTTT. Translating gives CASSPSLSGSTGELFF.

The V call is TRBV7-9, the J call TRBJ2-1; TRBD1 matches 7 bases. The ends lost 3 bases at V and 6 bases at J; junction bases unmatched: 5. CDR3 length equals 14 residues. CDR1 SEHNR and CDR2 FQNEAQ come from the germline V gene (reference sequence). The CDR3: CASSFNTGVNEQFF. CDR3 coding DNA: TGTGCCAGCAGCTTTAATACAGGGGTCAATGAGCAGTTCTTC.

V usage is TRBV18 and J usage is TRBJ1-2; TRBD1 is a possible D gene (5 bases). Trimming left V 0 bases short and J 1 base short, with 18 bases between. Looked up from germline, CDR1 is KGHSH and CDR2 is LQKENI. This CDR3 has 18 amino acids. DNA for the CDR3: TGTGCCAGCTCACCACCGTGGACGGCGGGGGGGAATAACTATGGCTACACCTTC. Translating gives CASSPPWTAGGNNYGYTF.

V gene TRBV9 combines with J gene TRBJ2-1, with D possibly being TRBD2 (6 bases). CDR3 size: 16 residues. The germline V gene has CDR1 SGDLS and CDR2 YYNGEE. V was shortened by 2 bases and J by 6 bases, with 18 bases between the two germline ends. DNA for the CDR3: TGTGCCAGCAGCGTGTGGACTACAACCCTTGGCAATGAGCAGTTCTTC. This gives the protein CASSVWTTTLGNEQFF.

This sequence joins TRBV20-1 and TRBJ1-5, with no clear D. The germline V and J ends were trimmed by 4 bases and 2 bases, with 3 bases remaining between them. CDR3 length: 11 residues. The germline CDR1 and CDR2 sequences are DFQATT and SNEGSKA (reference sequence). CDR3 sequence reads: CSATGNQPQHF. Written as DNA, the CDR3 is TGCAGTGCTACGGGCAATCAGCCCCAGCATTTT.

This sequence joins TRBV4-2 and TRBJ2-1, with 7 nucleotides matching TRBD2. V lost 0 bases and J lost 8; bases outside the gene matches: 22. CDR1 LGHNA and CDR2 YNFKEQ come from the germline V gene. This CDR3 spans 20 amino acids. In DNA form, the CDR3 reads TGTGCCAGCAGCCAAGAGGGGCCAGGGCGGGGGTACACCGGGAGTTATGAGCAGTTCTTC. Translated, it gives CASSQEGPGRGYTGSYEQFF.

V gene TRBV30 combines with J gene TRBJ2-1; D is perhaps TRBD2 (6 bases). V was pared by 7 bases and J by 5 bases, with 9 bases between. Germline V CDR1 and CDR2: GTSNPN, SVGIG (reference sequence). The CDR3 totals 11 residues. This CDR3 reads CALGGNNEQFF. DNA of the CDR3: TGTGCCTTGGGGGGAAACAATGAGCAGTTCTTC.

The table lists this clone with a count of one. V gene TRBV10-2 combines with J gene TRBJ2-2; 7 bases agree with TRBD1. The CDR3 is 15 amino acids. Per the germline V gene, CDR1 is WSHSY and CDR2 is SAAADI. Trimming took 7 bases from V and 3 from J; bases not matched to a gene: 8. The CDR3 coding sequence is TGCGCCAGCACCCTACTAGACAGGGACACCGGGGAGCTGTTTTTT. Its protein product is CASTLLDRDTGELFF.

The CDR3 region has the DNA TGTGCCAGTAGTATTCCCCCCGGGGGTGGCTACACCTTC. It is translated as CASSIPPGGGYTF. The rearrangement links TRBV19 to TRBJ1-2; TRBD1 might be the D (5 bases). Trimming took off 3 bases at V and 7 bases at J, with 12 bases between the two ends. There are 13 residues in the CDR3. Germline assignment: CDR1 LNHDA and CDR2 SQIVND (reference sequence). The full variable domain, its missing parts supplied by reference TRBV19 and TRBJ1-2, is DGGITQSPKYLFRKEGQNVTLSCEQNLNHDAMYWYRQDPGQGLRLIYYSQIVNDFQKGDIAEGYSVSREKKESFPLTVTSAQKNPTAFYLCASSIPPGGGYTFGSGTRLTVV.

This sequence joins TRBV7-9 and TRBJ1-1; TRBD1 is a possible D gene (6 bases). Germline V gene data show CDR1 as SEHNR and CDR2 as FQNEAQ (reference sequence). V lost 5 bases and J lost 6, with 16 bases in between. The CDR3 runs to 14 residues. CDR3 DNA sequence: TGTGCCAGCAGCACCCAAAGGGGGTGGTCTGAAGCTTTCTTT. It translates to CASSTQRGWSEAFF.

The chain links TRBV18 to TRBJ2-5; D may be TRBD1 (6 bases). This CDR3 has 15 residues. Trimming took off 8 bases at V and 5 bases at J, with 21 bases between the two ends. Germline V CDR1 and CDR2: KGHSH, LQKENI. The CDR3 loop is CASHSRTAPRETQYF. The CDR3 DNA sequence: TGTGCCAGCCACTCCCGGACAGCACCTCGGGAGACCCAGTACTTC.

The chain uses TRBV29-1 and TRBJ1-3, with 8 bases that match TRBD1. CDR3 length equals 15 residues. With 7 bases clipped from V and 7 bases from J, the junction kept 15 bases outside the gene matches. Germline CDR1 SQVTM, CDR2 ANQGSEA. The DNA for the CDR3 is TGCAGCGCTTCATTGACAGGGGATCAGTCGAACACCATATATTTT. This encodes CSASLTGDQSNTIYF.

The chain couples TRBV21-1 to TRBJ1-5; the table calls TRBD1, which could not be checked here. TRBV21-1 is a pseudogene segment. The CDR3 totals 19 residues. The CDR3 loop is CASSNRRQGDVGSNQPQHF. The CDR3 DNA reads TGTGCCAGCAGCAACCGTCGGCAGGGGGATGTGGGAAGCAATCAGCCCCAGCATTTT.

J is TRBJ2-7 and V is TRBV30, with TRBD2 matching 8 bases. Per germline, CDR1 GTSNPN and CDR2 SVGIG (reference sequence). The CDR3 runs 14 residues. V was pared by 3 bases and J by 5 bases, with 9 bases of the junction left unmatched. The CDR3 protein is CAWRGSGSRHEQYF. CDR3 DNA sequence: TGTGCCTGGAGAGGAAGCGGGAGTCGACACGAGCAGTACTTC. The variable domain in full, completed from reference TRBV30 and TRBJ2-7, reads SQTIHQWPATLVQPVGSPLSLECTVEGTSNPNLYWYRQAAGRGLQLLFYSVGIGQISSEVPQNLSASRPQDRQFILSSKKLLLSDSGFYLCAWRGSGSRHEQYFGPGTRLTVT.

As DNA, the CDR3 is TGTGCCAGCAGTCTACCGGGGACTAGCGGGAGGGCATCTTCTTGGAATGAGCAGTTCTTC. It is translated as CASSLPGTSGRASSWNEQFF. The chain carries TRBV27 and TRBJ2-1, with 16 bases fitting TRBD2. Germline CDR1 is MNHEY and CDR2 is SMNVEV (reference sequence). J lost 7 bases, V lost 5 bases, and 17 bases had no gene match. The CDR3 runs 20 residues.

The V gene is TRBV19, the J gene TRBJ1-2; TRBD1 matches 7 bases. The CDR3 has 16 amino acids. Trimming took 4 bases from V and 3 from J; bases not matched to a gene: 11. CDR1 is LNHDA and CDR2 is SQIVND in the germline V gene (reference sequence). The CDR3 reads CASSTGRTGAHYGYTF. In DNA, the CDR3 is TGTGCCAGTAGTACCGGACGAACAGGGGCTCACTATGGCTACACCTTC.

The CDR3 protein is CASSQERSGLRSYEQYF. CDR3 DNA sequence: TGCGCCAGCAGCCAAGAAAGGAGTGGACTTCGCTCCTACGAGCAGTACTTC. This chain uses TRBV4-1 with TRBJ2-5; a weak D match, TRBD2 (5 bases). The DNA matches TRBJ2-7 better at its end, which makes the J call doubtful. Per the germline V gene, CDR1 is MGHRA and CDR2 is YSYEKL. This CDR3 comprises 17 residues.

The chain couples TRBV5-1 to TRBJ2-5; 7 nucleotides agree with TRBD2. Trimming took 4 bases from V and 0 from J; bases not matched to a gene: 18. This CDR3 contains 19 residues. Germline-derived CDR1 and CDR2 are SGHRS and YFSETQ. The CDR3: CASSVKPGGLGGDQETQYF. The CDR3 DNA reads TGCGCCAGCAGCGTAAAGCCCGGGGGACTGGGAGGGGACCAAGAGACCCAGTACTTC.

V gene TRBV10-2 combines with J gene TRBJ2-3; no definite D call. The CDR3 has 15 amino acids. Germline values: CDR1 WSHSY, CDR2 SAAADI. V was pared by 3 bases and J by 6 bases, with 16 bases between. As DNA, the CDR3 is TGCGCCAGCAGTGACGACTGGAACTTCGCGGATACGCAGTATTTT. Translated: CASSDDWNFADTQYF.

The V and J genes are TRBV7-2 and TRBJ2-5; a weak D match, TRBD2 (5 bases). Trimming took 1 base from V and 8 from J, leaving 8 bases between them. The germline gives CDR1 SGHTA, CDR2 FQGNSA. This CDR3 is built from 12 residues. The CDR3 spells CASSLVEVTQYF. For the CDR3, the DNA is TGTGCCAGCAGCTTAGTGGAGGTAACCCAGTACTTC.

The chain employs TRBV29-1 and TRBJ2-7, with 7 nucleotides matching TRBD2. CDR1 is SQVTM, CDR2 ANQGSEA, per germline. V was clipped by 6 bases and J by 2 bases; unmatched bases: 7. This CDR3 has 13 residues. This CDR3 is CSVVTGGTYEQYF. CDR3 DNA: TGCAGCGTCGTTACGGGGGGTACCTACGAGCAGTACTTC.

The chain uses TRBV7-8 and TRBJ2-1; 8 bases agree with TRBD2. V lost 1 base and J lost 0; bases outside the gene matches: 8. This CDR3 spans 18 amino acids. Germline CDR1 SGHVS, CDR2 FQNEAQ. The CDR3 loop reads CASSLGRLAGGSYNEQFF. DNA for the CDR3: TGTGCCAGCAGCTTAGGTCGGCTAGCGGGTGGCTCCTACAATGAGCAGTTCTTC.

The chain is built from TRBV10-2 and TRBJ2-3; 13 bases match TRBD2. Germline V lookup: CDR1 WSHSY, CDR2 SAAADI. After removal of 1 base from V and 3 bases from J, the junction contained 7 bases not matched to a gene. This CDR3 contains 18 residues. This chain's CDR3 is CASSEFRTSGSSTDTQYF. The CDR3 region has the DNA TGCGCCAGCAGTGAGTTCCGGACTAGCGGGAGTTCGACAGATACGCAGTATTTT.

V usage is TRBV7-9 and J usage is TRBJ1-2, with 7 bases matching TRBD1. The CDR3 loop spans 14 amino acids. The trim removed 4 bases at V and 5 bases at J, leaving 7 bases unmatched. The germline gives CDR1 SEHNR, CDR2 FQNEAQ (reference sequence). The CDR3 DNA is TGTGCCAGCAGCTATAACAGGGGACTTTATGGCTACACCTTC. It codes for CASSYNRGLYGYTF.

The V call is TRBV7-9, the J call TRBJ2-2; no clear D. Trimming took off 10 bases at V and 6 bases at J, with 12 bases between the two ends. The CDR3 is 12 residues long. Germline V gene sequence: CDR1 SEHNR, CDR2 FQNEAQ (reference sequence). CDR3 sequence (DNA): TGTGCCACCGATCTAGGAGCCGGGGAGCTGTTTTTT. This codes for CATDLGAGELFF.